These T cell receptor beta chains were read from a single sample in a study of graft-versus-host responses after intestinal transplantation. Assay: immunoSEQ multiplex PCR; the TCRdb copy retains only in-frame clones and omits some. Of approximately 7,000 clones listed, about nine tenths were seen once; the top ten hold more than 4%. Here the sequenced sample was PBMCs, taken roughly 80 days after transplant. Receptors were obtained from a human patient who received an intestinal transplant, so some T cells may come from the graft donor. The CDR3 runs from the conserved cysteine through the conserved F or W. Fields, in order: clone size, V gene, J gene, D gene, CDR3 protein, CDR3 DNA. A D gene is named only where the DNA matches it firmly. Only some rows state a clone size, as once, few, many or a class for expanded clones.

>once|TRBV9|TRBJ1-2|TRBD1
CASSVAGGTGENYGYTF
TGTGCCAGCAGCGTAGCAGGGGGGACAGGGGAGAACTATGGCTACACCTTC
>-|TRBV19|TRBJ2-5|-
CASSQIGKETQYF
TGTGCCAGTAGCCAGATCGGAAAAGAGACCCAGTACTTC
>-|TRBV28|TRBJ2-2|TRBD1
CASSLRGRDRGPGELFF
TGTGCCAGCAGTTTAAGGGGGAGGGACAGGGGACCCGGGGAGCTGTTTTTT
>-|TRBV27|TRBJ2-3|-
CASSPRALRTDTQYF
TGTGCCAGCAGTCCACGGGCTCTGAGGACAGATACGCAGTATTTT
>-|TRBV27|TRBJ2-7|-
CASSLSTAYEQYF
TGTGCCAGCAGTTTATCGACGGCCTACGAGCAGTACTTC
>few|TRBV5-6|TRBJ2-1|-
CASSFTDYNEQFF
TGTGCCAGCAGCTTCACAGACTACAATGAGCAGTTCTTC
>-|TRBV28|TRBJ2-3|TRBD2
CASSGGTTDTQYF
TGTGCCAGTAGCGGGGGTACCACAGATACGCAGTATTTT
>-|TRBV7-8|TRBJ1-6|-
CASSPLISSYNSPLHF
TGTGCCAGCAGCCCTCTGATTAGCTCCTATAATTCACCCCTCCACTTT
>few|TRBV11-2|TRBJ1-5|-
CASRSGRPDQPQHF
TGTGCCAGCAGATCGGGACGGCCGGATCAGCCCCAGCATTTT
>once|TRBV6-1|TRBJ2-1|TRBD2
CASSEYGLAGGLSSYNEQFF
TGTGCCAGCAGTGAATACGGACTAGCGGGGGGACTTAGCTCCTACAATGAGCAGTTCTTC
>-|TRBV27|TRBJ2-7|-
CASSPLYGRVYEQYF
TGTGCCAGCAGTCCACTCTATGGCAGGGTCTACGAGCAGTACTTC
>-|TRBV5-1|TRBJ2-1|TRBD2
CASSWRDSTTGGEQFF
TGCGCCAGCAGCTGGAGGGACTCGACGACGGGGGGTGAGCAGTTCTTC
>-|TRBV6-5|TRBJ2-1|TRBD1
CASSTTGTAKGEQFF
TGTGCCAGCAGTACGACCGGGACAGCCAAGGGTGAGCAGTTCTTC
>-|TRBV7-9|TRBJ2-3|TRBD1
CASRRDRGLDTQYF
TGTGCCAGCAGGCGGGACAGGGGGCTTGATACGCAGTATTTT
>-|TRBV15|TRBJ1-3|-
CATSSSRQRRNTIYF
TGTGCCACCAGCAGTAGTAGGCAGCGAAGGAACACCATATATTTT
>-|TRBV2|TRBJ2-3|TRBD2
CASSGTSVYSDTQYF
TGTGCCAGCAGCGGGACTAGCGTCTATTCAGATACGCAGTATTTT
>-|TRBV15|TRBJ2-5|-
CAARNRRGETQYF
TGTGCCGCCAGGAATAGGAGAGGCGAGACCCAGTACTTC
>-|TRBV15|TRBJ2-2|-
CATSRDPGQTGELFF
TGTGCCACCAGCAGAGATCCAGGGCAAACCGGGGAGCTGTTTTTT
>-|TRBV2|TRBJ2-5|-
CASSEALLGVRGQETQYF
TGTGCCAGCAGTGAAGCGCTTCTGGGGGTAAGGGGACAAGAGACCCAGTACTTC
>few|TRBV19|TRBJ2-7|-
CASSLGHRNEQYF
TGTGCCAGTAGTTTGGGCCATCGCAACGAGCAGTACTTC
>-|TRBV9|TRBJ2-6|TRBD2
CASSAQLARGANVLTF
TGTGCCAGCAGCGCGCAACTAGCGAGGGGGGCCAACGTCCTGACTTTC
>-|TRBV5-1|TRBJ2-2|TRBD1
CASSPRRDRVYTGELFF
TGCGCCAGCAGCCCACGCCGGGACAGGGTCTACACCGGGGAGCTGTTTTTT
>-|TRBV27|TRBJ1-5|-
CASSLLGLNSNQPQHF
TGTGCCAGCAGTTTGTTGGGGCTTAATAGCAATCAGCCCCAGCATTTT
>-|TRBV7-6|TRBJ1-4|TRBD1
CASSLARRQGNEKLFF
TGTGCCAGCAGCTTAGCGCGGCGACAGGGTAATGAAAAACTGTTTTTT
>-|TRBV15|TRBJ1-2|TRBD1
CATSWDRGKDYGYTF
TGTGCCACCAGCTGGGACAGAGGGAAGGACTATGGCTACACCTTC
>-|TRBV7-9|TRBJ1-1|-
CASSLTGNTEAFF
TGTGCCAGCAGCTTAACCGGAAACACTGAAGCTTTCTTT
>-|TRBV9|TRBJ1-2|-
CASSLRGGDGYTF
TGTGCCAGCAGCCTGAGGGGGGGAGATGGCTACACCTTC
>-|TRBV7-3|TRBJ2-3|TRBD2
CASSPTSASTDTQYF
TGTGCCAGCAGCCCAACTAGCGCTAGCACAGATACGCAGTATTTT
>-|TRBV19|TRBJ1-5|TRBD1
CASSRQGQPQHF
TGTGCCAGTAGTAGACAGGGTCAGCCCCAGCATTTT
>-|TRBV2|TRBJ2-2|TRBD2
CASSGRGSTGELFF
TGTGCCAGCTCCGGTCGCGGGAGCACCGGGGAGCTGTTTTTT
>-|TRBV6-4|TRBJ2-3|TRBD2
CASSASGRAADTQYF
TGTGCCAGCAGCGCCAGCGGGAGGGCAGCGGATACGCAGTATTTT
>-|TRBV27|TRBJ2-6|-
CASTNGASGANVLTF
TGTGCCAGCACCAACGGGGCGTCTGGGGCCAACGTCCTGACTTTC
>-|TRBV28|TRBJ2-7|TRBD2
CASSLIAGGPYEQYF
TGTGCCAGCAGCCTAATAGCGGGAGGGCCCTACGAGCAGTACTTC
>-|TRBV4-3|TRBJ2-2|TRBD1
CASSQERQGTGELFF
TGCGCCAGCAGCCAAGAGAGACAGGGAACCGGGGAGCTGTTTTTT
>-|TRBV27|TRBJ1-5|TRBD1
CASRQGSNQPQHF
TGTGCCAGCAGACAGGGGTCTAATCAGCCCCAGCATTTT
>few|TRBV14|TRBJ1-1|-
CASSLMDFAEAFF
TGTGCCAGCAGCTTGATGGACTTCGCTGAAGCTTTCTTT
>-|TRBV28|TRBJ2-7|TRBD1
CASSSWGGDRENPTYEQYF
TGTGCCAGCAGCTCCTGGGGCGGGGACAGGGAAAACCCTACCTACGAGCAGTACTTC
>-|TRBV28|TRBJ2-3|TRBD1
CASSPGQGPHTQYF
TGTGCCAGCAGCCCGGGACAGGGCCCCCATACGCAGTATTTT
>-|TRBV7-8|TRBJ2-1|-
CASSFTTYNEQFF
TGTGCCAGCAGCTTCACTACATACAATGAGCAGTTCTTC
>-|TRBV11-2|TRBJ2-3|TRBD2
CASSLAGVDTQYF
TGTGCCAGCAGCCTCGCGGGAGTTGATACGCAGTATTTT
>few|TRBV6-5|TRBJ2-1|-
CASSYGGGGVNEQFF
TGTGCCAGCAGTTATGGGGGAGGTGGTGTGAATGAGCAGTTCTTC
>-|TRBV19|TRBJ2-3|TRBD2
CASSIVAGGPQDTQYF
TGTGCCAGTAGTATAGTAGCGGGGGGGCCGCAAGATACGCAGTATTTT
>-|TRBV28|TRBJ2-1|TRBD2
CASSFPGLAGVGFDNEQFF
TGTGCCAGCAGTTTTCCCGGACTAGCGGGAGTAGGGTTCGACAATGAGCAGTTCTTC
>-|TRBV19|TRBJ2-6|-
CASSITDSGANVLTF
TGTGCCAGTAGTATTACGGACTCTGGGGCCAACGTCCTGACTTTC
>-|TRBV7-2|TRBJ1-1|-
CASSLERAGGPNTEAFF
TGTGCCAGCAGCTTAGAACGCGCGGGGGGTCCGAACACTGAAGCTTTCTTT
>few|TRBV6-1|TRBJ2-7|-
CASTRDSYEQYF
TGTGCCAGCACGAGGGACTCCTACGAGCAGTACTTC
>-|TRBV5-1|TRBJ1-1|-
CASSSLSREYTEAFF
TGCGCCAGCAGCTCCCTTTCCAGGGAATACACTGAAGCTTTCTTT
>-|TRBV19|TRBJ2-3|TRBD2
CASSAPLAGGPLSTDTQYF
TGTGCCAGTAGTGCCCCACTAGCGGGAGGGCCCCTAAGCACAGATACGCAGTATTTT
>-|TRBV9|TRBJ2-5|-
CASSLGNSGETQYF
TGTGCCAGCAGCTTAGGGAATTCGGGGGAGACCCAGTACTTC
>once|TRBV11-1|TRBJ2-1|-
CASSLLGVYEQFF
TGTGCCAGCAGCTTGCTAGGCGTCTATGAGCAGTTCTTC
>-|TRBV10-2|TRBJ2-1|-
CASTTQGTLGNEQFF
TGCGCCAGCACCACACAGGGCACACTGGGAAATGAGCAGTTCTTC
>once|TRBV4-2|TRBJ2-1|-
CASSQSRSYNEQFF
TGTGCCAGCAGCCAGTCCAGGTCCTACAATGAGCAGTTCTTC
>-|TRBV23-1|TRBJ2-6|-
CASSGAQQSRANVLTF
TGCGCCAGCAGTGGAGCGCAACAAAGTCGGGCCAACGTCCTGACTTTC
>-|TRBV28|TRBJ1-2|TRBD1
CASSPPRQGSYGYTF
TGTGCCAGCAGTCCTCCGCGACAGGGGAGCTATGGCTACACCTTC
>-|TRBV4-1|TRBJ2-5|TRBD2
CASSQGVASGVRTQYF
TGCGCCAGCAGCCAAGGGGTGGCTAGCGGGGTAAGGACCCAGTACTTC
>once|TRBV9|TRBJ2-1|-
CASSVGTLEEQFF
TGTGCCAGCAGCGTAGGGACTCTAGAAGAGCAGTTCTTC
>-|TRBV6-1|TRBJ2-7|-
CASSEPWGHEQYF
TGTGCCAGCAGTGAACCCTGGGGCCACGAGCAGTACTTC
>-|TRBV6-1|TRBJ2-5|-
CASSSLRQETQYF
TGTGCCAGCAGTTCCCTCCGCCAAGAGACCCAGTACTTC
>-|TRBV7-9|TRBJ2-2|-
CASSSLMGRGDPGELFF
TGTGCCAGCAGCTCCCTAATGGGTCGCGGGGACCCCGGGGAGCTGTTTTTT